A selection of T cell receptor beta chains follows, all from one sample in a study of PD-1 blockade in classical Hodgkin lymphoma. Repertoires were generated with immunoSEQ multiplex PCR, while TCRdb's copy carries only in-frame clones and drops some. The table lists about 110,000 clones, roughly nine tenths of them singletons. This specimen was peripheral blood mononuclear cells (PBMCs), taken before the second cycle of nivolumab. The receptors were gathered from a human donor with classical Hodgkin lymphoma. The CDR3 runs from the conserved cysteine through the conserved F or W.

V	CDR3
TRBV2	CASSYRARNQPQHF
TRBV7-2	CASSFTMGGAAGNTIYF
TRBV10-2	CASSETGIEAFF
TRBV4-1	CASSPRGVYEQYF
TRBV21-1	CASSSGGDYYTGELFF
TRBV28	CASISSGSMRGIQYF
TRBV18	CASSPSGGQNYGYTF
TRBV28	CASSFERDIQYF
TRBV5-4	CASSPGQGNEQFF
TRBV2	CASKSEGTTEAFF
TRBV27	CASSFLAGGSDTQYF
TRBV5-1	CASSVLANYEQYF
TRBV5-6	CASSRGYEAFF
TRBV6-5	CASSYSIGVEEGYTF
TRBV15	CATSLEGTGLTDTQYF
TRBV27	CASSLSPDSPGYEQYF
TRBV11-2	CASSSYATLYEQYF
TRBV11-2	CASSLVLELAGSNTQYF
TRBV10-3	CAISPTTPGYNEQFF
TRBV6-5	CASSYSSGRAYEQYF
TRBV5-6	CASSLGGAYNEQFF
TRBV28	CASSRAGRGDDEQFF
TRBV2	CASRGPGGTEAFF
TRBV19	CASSPGTGGYGYTF
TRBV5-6	CASSLRSRRSYEQYF
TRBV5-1	CASSSSDRFEAFF
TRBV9	CASSVERGYNEQFF
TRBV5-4	CASSFPGDEQFF
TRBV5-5	CASSLGDSLASGANVLTF